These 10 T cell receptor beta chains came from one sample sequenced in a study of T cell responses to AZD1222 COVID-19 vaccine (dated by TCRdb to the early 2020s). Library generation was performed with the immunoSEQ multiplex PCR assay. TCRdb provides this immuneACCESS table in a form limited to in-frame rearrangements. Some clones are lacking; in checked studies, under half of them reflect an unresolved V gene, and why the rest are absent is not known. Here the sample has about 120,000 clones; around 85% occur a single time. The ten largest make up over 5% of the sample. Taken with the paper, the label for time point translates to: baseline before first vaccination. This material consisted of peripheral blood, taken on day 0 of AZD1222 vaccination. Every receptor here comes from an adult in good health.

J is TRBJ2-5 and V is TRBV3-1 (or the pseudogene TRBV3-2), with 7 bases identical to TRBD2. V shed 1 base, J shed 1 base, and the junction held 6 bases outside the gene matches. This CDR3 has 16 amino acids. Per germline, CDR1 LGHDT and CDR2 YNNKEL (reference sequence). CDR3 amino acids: CASSQGRGNFQETQYF. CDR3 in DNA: TGTGCCAGCAGCCAAGGGCGGGGGAACTTCCAAGAGACCCAGTACTTC.

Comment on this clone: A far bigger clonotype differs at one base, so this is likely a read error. The CDR3 sequence: CASSFGTGNTGELFF. The CDR3 DNA follows: TGTGCCAGCAGCTTCGGGACAGGGAACACCGGGGAGCTGTTTTTT. The chain combines TRBV13 with TRBJ2-2; TRBD1 agrees at 8 bases. V trimming: 3 bases; J trimming: 1 base; junction bases outside the gene matches: 1. Germline V gene data show CDR1 as PRHDT and CDR2 as FYEKMQ (reference sequence). The CDR3 consists of 15 residues.

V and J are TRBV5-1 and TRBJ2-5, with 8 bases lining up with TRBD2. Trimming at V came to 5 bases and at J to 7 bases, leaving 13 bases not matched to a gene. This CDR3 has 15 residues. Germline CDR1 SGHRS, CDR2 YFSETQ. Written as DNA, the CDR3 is TGCGCCAGCAGATATACTAGCGGCGCAGACTGGACCCAGTACTTC. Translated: CASRYTSGADWTQYF.

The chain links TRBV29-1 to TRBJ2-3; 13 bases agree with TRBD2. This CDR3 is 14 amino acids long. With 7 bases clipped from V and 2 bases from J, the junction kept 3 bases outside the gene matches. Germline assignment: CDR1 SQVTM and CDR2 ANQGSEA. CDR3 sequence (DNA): TGCAGCGGGACTAGCGGGGGAATCACAGATACGCAGTATTTT. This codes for CSGTSGGITDTQYF.

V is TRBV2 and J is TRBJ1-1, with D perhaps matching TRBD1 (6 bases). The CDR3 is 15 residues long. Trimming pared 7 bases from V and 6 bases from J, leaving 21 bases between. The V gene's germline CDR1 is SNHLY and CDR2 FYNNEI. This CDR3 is CASTGQNRKLAEAFF. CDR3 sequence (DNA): TGTGCCAGCACCGGACAGAACAGGAAGTTGGCTGAAGCTTTCTTT. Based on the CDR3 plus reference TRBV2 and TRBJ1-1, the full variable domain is EPEVTQTPSHQVTQMGQEVILRCVPISNHLYFYWYRQILGQKVEFLVSFYNNEISEKSEIFDDQFSVERPDGSNFTLKIRSTKLEDSAMYFCASTGQNRKLAEAFFGQGTRLTVV.

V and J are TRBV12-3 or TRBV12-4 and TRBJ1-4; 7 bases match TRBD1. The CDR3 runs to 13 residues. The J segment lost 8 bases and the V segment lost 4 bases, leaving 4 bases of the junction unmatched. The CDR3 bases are TGTGCCAGCAGTTCTGACAGGGTAGAAAAACTGTTTTTT. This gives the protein CASSSDRVEKLFF.

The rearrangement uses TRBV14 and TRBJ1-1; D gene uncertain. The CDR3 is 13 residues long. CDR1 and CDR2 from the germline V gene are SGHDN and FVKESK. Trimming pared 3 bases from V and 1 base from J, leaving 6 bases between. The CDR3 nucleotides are TGTGCCAGCAGCCAGAAGCCGAACACTGAAGCTTTCTTT. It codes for CASSQKPNTEAFF.

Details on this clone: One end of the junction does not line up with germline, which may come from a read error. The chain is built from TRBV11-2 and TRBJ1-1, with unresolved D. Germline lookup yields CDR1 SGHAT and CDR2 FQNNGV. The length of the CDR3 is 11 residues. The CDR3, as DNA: TGTGCCAGCAGCTTCCATTCGAAACTCAGCTTT. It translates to CASSFHSKLSF. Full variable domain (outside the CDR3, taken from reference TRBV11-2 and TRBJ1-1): EAGVAQSPRYKIIEKRQSVAFWCNPISGHATLYWYQQILGQGPKLLIQFQNNGVVDDSQLPKDRFSAERLKGVDSTLKIQPAKLEDSAVYLCASSFHSKLSFGQGTRLTVV.

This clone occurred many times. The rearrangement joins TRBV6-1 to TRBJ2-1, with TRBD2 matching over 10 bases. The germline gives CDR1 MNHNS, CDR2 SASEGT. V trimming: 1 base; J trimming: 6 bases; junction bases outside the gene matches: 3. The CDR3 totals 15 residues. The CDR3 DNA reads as TGTGCCAGCAGTGAAGTGCTAGCGGGGGCCAATGAGCAGTTCTTC. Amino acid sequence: CASSEVLAGANEQFF.

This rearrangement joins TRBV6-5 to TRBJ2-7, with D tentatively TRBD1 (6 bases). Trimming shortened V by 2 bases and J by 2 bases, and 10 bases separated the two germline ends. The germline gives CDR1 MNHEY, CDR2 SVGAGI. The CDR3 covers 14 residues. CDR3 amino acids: CASSYGQFPYEQYF. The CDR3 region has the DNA TGTGCCAGCAGTTACGGACAGTTCCCCTACGAGCAGTACTTC.